These 17 T cell receptor beta chains originate from one sample sequenced in a study of T cell responses to AZD1222 COVID-19 vaccine. Using immunoSEQ multiplex PCR, the repertoire was profiled, and TCRdb retains in-frame clones only, with some absent. The sample yields around 100,000 clones, 92% seen once. The specimen comprised peripheral blood, sampled on day 0 of AZD1222 vaccination. The source is an adult in good health.

The chain is built from TRBV19 and TRBJ2-2; 8 positions match TRBD1. CDR3 length: 15 amino acids. The V gene end was trimmed by 6 bases and the J gene end by 3 bases; junction bases not matched to a gene: 6. Germline V lookup: CDR1 LNHDA, CDR2 SQIVND (reference sequence). The CDR3 is CASRAGQVDTGELFF. CDR3 sequence (DNA): TGTGCCAGTAGGGCGGGACAGGTAGACACCGGGGAGCTGTTTTTT.

The rearrangement uses TRBV18 and TRBJ2-1, with D perhaps matching TRBD2 (5 bases). CDR3 length: 15 residues. Germline V gene lookup returns CDR1 KGHSH and CDR2 LQKENI. V dropped 5 bases and J dropped 4 bases, with 15 bases sitting between them. CDR3 in DNA: TGTGCCAGCTCAAATATGAGGGAAAAGTACAATGAGCAGTTCTTC. Its protein product is CASSNMREKYNEQFF. Variable domain in full (rest from reference TRBV18 and TRBJ2-1): NAGVMQNPRHLVRRRGQEARLRCSPMKGHSHVYWYRQLPEEGLKFMVYLQKENIIDESGMPKERFSAEFPKEGPSILRIQQVVRGDSAAYFCASSNMREKYNEQFFGPGTRLTVL.

V is TRBV7-8 and J is TRBJ2-1, with 9 bases lining up with TRBD2. Losses at the gene ends were 3 bases for V and 6 bases for J; bases not matched to a gene: 9. Germline CDR1 reads SGHVS; CDR2 reads FQNEAQ. This CDR3 has 16 amino acids. This CDR3 is CASSFSGTSMVNEQFF. The CDR3 nucleotides read TGTGCCAGCAGCTTCTCCGGGACTAGCATGGTCAATGAGCAGTTCTTC.

The chain links TRBV7-9 to TRBJ2-5; D may be TRBD1 or TRBD2 (6 bases each). In germline, CDR1 is SEHNR, CDR2 FQNEAQ (reference sequence). Trimming cost V 0 bases and J 4 bases, with 18 bases left between them. This CDR3 is 17 amino acids long. Here the CDR3 reads CASSLATVGGFGETQYF. DNA of the CDR3: TGTGCCAGCAGCTTAGCGACGGTGGGGGGCTTCGGAGAGACCCAGTACTTC.

V is TRBV10-3 and J is TRBJ1-5; TRBD1 aligns across 10 bases. V was pared by 10 bases and J by 4 bases, with 4 bases of the junction left unmatched. The CDR3 runs to 13 residues. CDR1 and CDR2 (germline): ENHRY, SYGVKD. The CDR3 bases are TGTGCCACGACAGGGGGCGGGAATCAGCCCCAGCATTTT. It translates to CATTGGGNQPQHF.

J is TRBJ2-1 and V is TRBV11-3; 8 nucleotides line up with TRBD2. Trimming at V came to 5 bases and at J to 0 bases, leaving 9 bases not matched to a gene. CDR1 SGHNT and CDR2 YENEEA come from the germline V gene. The CDR3 runs 17 residues. The CDR3 is CASSPREGGSSYNEQFF. The CDR3 bases are TGTGCCAGCAGCCCTCGGGAGGGGGGGAGCTCCTACAATGAGCAGTTCTTC.

The chain is built from TRBV3-1 (or the pseudogene TRBV3-2) and TRBJ2-7, with D uncertain. The CDR3 is 11 amino acids. CDR1 and CDR2 (germline): LGHDT, YNNKEL (reference sequence). V dropped 2 bases and J dropped 3 bases, with 2 bases sitting between them. The CDR3 DNA reads TGTGCCAGCAGCCAACTCTACGAGCAGTACTTC. Translation: CASSQLYEQYF.

The rearrangement links TRBV25-1 to TRBJ1-1, with 9 nucleotides matching TRBD1. The V and J ends lost 7 bases and 11 bases, in that order; junction bases with no gene match: 8. This CDR3 spans 12 amino acids. From germline, CDR1 is MGHDK and CDR2 SYGVNS. The CDR3 nucleotides are TGTGCCAGCACCGGGACAGGGAGGGATGCTTTCTTT. Residues: CASTGTGRDAFF.

V is TRBV28 and J is TRBJ1-4; no firm D call. CDR3 length equals 14 residues. The V gene's germline CDR1 is MDHEN and CDR2 SYDVKM. Trimming took 4 bases from V and 7 from J, leaving 13 bases between them. The CDR3 sequence is CASSSPKDFEKLFF. The CDR3 bases are TGTGCCAGCAGTTCCCCTAAGGATTTTGAAAAACTGTTTTTT.

This CDR3 reads CASSIGPGDGGELFF. CDR3 nucleotide sequence: TGTGCCAGTAGTATCGGCCCCGGGGATGGCGGGGAGCTGTTTTTT. This chain uses TRBV19 with TRBJ2-2; a weak D match, TRBD2 (5 bases). The CDR3 runs 15 residues. From germline, CDR1 is LNHDA and CDR2 SQIVND (reference sequence). V lost 3 bases and J lost 7, with 15 bases in between.

V and J are TRBV18 and TRBJ2-1; D is possibly TRBD1 or TRBD2 (5 bases each). There are 15 residues in the CDR3. CDR1 is KGHSH, CDR2 LQKENI, per germline. V lost 6 bases and J lost 2, with 14 bases in between. This chain's CDR3 is CASSSGTATYNEQFF. In DNA, the CDR3 is TGTGCCAGCTCGTCCGGGACGGCGACCTACAATGAGCAGTTCTTC. The full variable domain, its missing parts supplied by reference TRBV18 and TRBJ2-1, is NAGVMQNPRHLVRRRGQEARLRCSPMKGHSHVYWYRQLPEEGLKFMVYLQKENIIDESGMPKERFSAEFPKEGPSILRIQQVVRGDSAAYFCASSSGTATYNEQFFGPGTRLTVL.

With respect to this clone: Different DNA sequences within this sample yield the same CDR3. The rearrangement links TRBV9 to TRBJ1-6; 9 bases are shared with TRBD1. The CDR3 length is 14 residues. V lost 2 bases and J lost 10; bases outside the gene matches: 4. Germline V gene lookup returns CDR1 SGDLS and CDR2 YYNGEE. This CDR3 reads CASSVGQGRSPLHF. CDR3 sequence (DNA): TGTGCCAGCAGCGTGGGACAGGGTAGGTCACCCCTCCACTTT. The full variable domain, rest sourced from reference TRBV9 and TRBJ1-6, is DSGVTQTPKHLITATGQRVTLRCSPRSGDLSVYWYQQSLDQGLQFLIQYYNGEERAKGNILERFSAQQFPDLHSELNLSSLELGDSALYFCASSVGQGRSPLHFGNGTRLTVT.

The V gene is TRBV12-5, the J gene TRBJ1-1, with D uncertain. V was trimmed by 1 base and J by 8 bases, leaving 14 bases between them. The CDR3 consists of 14 residues. The germline CDR1 and CDR2 sequences are LGHNT and FRNRAP. The CDR3 spells CASGLGHERTEAFF. CDR3 nucleotides: TGTGCTAGTGGTTTGGGACACGAGAGGACCGAAGCTTTCTTT. The entire variable domain, with the rest obtained from reference TRBV12-5 and TRBJ1-1, is as follows: DARVTQTPRHKVTEMGQEVTMRCQPILGHNTVFWYRQTMMQGLELLAYFRNRAPLDDSGMPKDRFSAEMPDATLATLKIQPSEPRDSAVYFCASGLGHERTEAFFGQGTRLTVV.

The chain recombines TRBV15 with TRBJ1-2, with D tentatively TRBD1 (5 bases). The CDR3 loop spans 15 amino acids. Germline CDR1 and CDR2: LNHNV and YYDKDF (reference sequence). The germline V and J ends were trimmed by 1 base and 4 bases, with 13 bases remaining between them. The CDR3 nucleotides are TGTGCCACCAGCAGAGCACGAGACGGGGCCTATGGCTACACCTTC. Residues: CATSRARDGAYGYTF.

This clone appeared a single time. The chain recombines TRBV7-9 with TRBJ1-1; tentatively, D is TRBD1 (6 bases). The CDR3 runs 14 residues. V dropped 2 bases and J dropped 4 bases, with 11 bases sitting between them. CDR1 and CDR2 (germline): SEHNR, FQNEAQ (reference sequence). In DNA, the CDR3 is TGTGCCAGCAGCTTAAATGCAGGGGTCACTGAAGCTTTCTTT. Its translation: CASSLNAGVTEAFF.

This chain links TRBV30 with TRBJ2-1; 9 bases are a match to TRBD2. The CDR3 has 14 residues. Trimming at V came to 0 bases and at J to 6 bases, leaving 3 bases not matched to a gene. CDR1 and CDR2 from the germline V gene are GTSNPN and SVGIG (reference sequence). CDR3 nucleotides: TGTGCCTGGAGTGTTCTAGCGGGATTCAATGAGCAGTTCTTC. Protein product: CAWSVLAGFNEQFF.

J is TRBJ2-2 and V is TRBV5-1, with TRBD2 identical over 9 bases. Germline lookup yields CDR1 SGHRS and CDR2 YFSETQ. The CDR3 length is 14 residues. Trimming took 5 bases from V and 6 from J; bases not matched to a gene: 5. The CDR3 DNA sequence: TGCGCCAGCAGGCGGACTAGCGAGGCCGGGGAGCTGTTTTTT. Amino acid sequence: CASRRTSEAGELFF.